This T cell receptor (beta chain) appears in the sequencing data of a study of immune evolution from preneoplasia to lung adenocarcinoma. On the study more broadly: HLA loss of heterozygosity: roughly 6.6% AIS, less than 18% MIA, roughly 35% ADC, none AAH. Regarding the study as a whole: Top clone frequencies peaked in normal lung, apparently declining through invasive adenocarcinoma.

The protocol was immunoSEQ multiplex PCR, while the TCRdb copy is restricted to in-frame clones and leaves out a portion. Of under 6,000 clones in the sample, over 75% were seen once. Note on this clone: Its specificity is not known.

From germline, CDR1 is MNHEY and CDR2 SVGAGI. The CDR3 is made up of 16 amino acids. The trim removed 0 bases at V and 1 base at J, leaving 2 bases unmatched. The genes are TRBV6-5 and TRBJ1-3; 8 bases map to TRBD1. This TCR came from a person aged 55-85 years with lung adenocarcinoma. Sequenced: FFPE minimally invasive lung adenocarcinoma tissue. The CDR3 reads CASSYSRTGSGNTIYF. The CDR3 nucleotides are TGTGCCAGCAGTTACTCTCGGACAGGGTCTGGAAACACCATATATTTT.